This is a list of T cell receptor beta chains from one sample in a study of cytomegalovirus exposure and HLA in healthy donors. Libraries were prepared by immunoSEQ multiplex PCR; TCRdb keeps only in-frame clonotypes and omits some of them. The sample data list approximately 140,000 clones. Sequences were obtained from PBMCs. Receptors were obtained from a woman in her 50s in good health and CMV-seronegative. CDR3s include the opening cysteine and the closing phenylalanine or tryptophan. D genes are given only for firm matches.

cdr3_aa	cdr3_nt	d_call	j_call	v_call
CASSQTGIEAFF	TGTGCCAGCAGCCAAACGGGGATTGAAGCTTTCTTT	-	TRBJ1-1	TRBV14
CASSQVATDTQYF	TGCGCCAGCAGCCAAGTAGCTACTGATACGCAGTATTTT	-	TRBJ2-3	TRBV4-1
CASSPRGETQYF	TGTGCCAGCAGCCCTCGAGGTGAGACCCAGTACTTC	-	TRBJ2-5	TRBV9
CASSFLTAMPGELFF	TGTGCCAGCAGCTTTTTGACTGCAATGCCCGGGGAGCTGTTTTTT	-	TRBJ2-2	TRBV5-6
CASSQPGLADRSYNEQFF	TGTGCCAGCAGCCAACCCGGACTAGCGGACCGCTCCTACAATGAGCAGTTCTTC	TRBD2	TRBJ2-1	TRBV14
CASSPGGYEQYF	TGTGCCAGCAGCCCCGGGGGCTACGAGCAGTACTTC	-	TRBJ2-7	TRBV7-3
CASSISSGGARMNEQFF	TGTGCCAGTAGTATAAGTAGCGGGGGGGCTAGGATGAATGAGCAGTTCTTC	TRBD2	TRBJ2-1	TRBV19
CASSLAPGGIYEQYF	TGTGCCAGCAGCTTAGCTCCAGGGGGCATCTACGAGCAGTACTTC	TRBD1	TRBJ2-7	TRBV7-3
CASSFRGQGKGGYTF	TGTGCCAGCAGCTTCCGCGGACAGGGGAAGGGGGGCTACACCTTC	TRBD1	TRBJ1-2	TRBV7-3
CASSSRLAVTQETQYF	TGTGCCAGCAGCTCCCGACTAGCGGTAACCCAAGAGACCCAGTACTTC	TRBD2	TRBJ2-5	TRBV7-2
CASSLMGANEQYF	TGCGCCAGCAGCCTGATGGGAGCCAACGAGCAGTACTTC	-	TRBJ2-7	TRBV5-1
CASSLGDTTAETQYF	TGCGCCAGCAGCTTGGGAGACACAACGGCGGAGACCCAGTACTTC	-	TRBJ2-5	TRBV5-1
CASETGQGEAGELFF	TGTGCCAGCGAGACCGGACAGGGCGAGGCCGGGGAGCTGTTTTTT	TRBD1	TRBJ2-2	TRBV5-4
CAIRVRSESGELFF	TGTGCCATCAGGGTGAGGAGTGAGTCCGGGGAGCTGTTTTTT	-	TRBJ2-2	TRBV10-3
CASRKTGDETQYF	TGCGCCAGCAGGAAGACAGGGGACGAGACCCAGTACTTC	TRBD1	TRBJ2-5	TRBV5-1
CASSLLAGAGELFF	TGTGCCAGCAGCTTACTAGCGGGCGCCGGGGAGCTGTTTTTT	TRBD2	TRBJ2-2	TRBV7-8
CASSEIGGSYNEQFF	TGTGCCAGCAGTGAGATTGGGGGGTCCTACAATGAGCAGTTCTTC	-	TRBJ2-1	TRBV2
CSARGGGSSYNEQFF	TGCAGCGCCCGAGGGGGCGGTAGCTCCTACAATGAGCAGTTCTTC	TRBD1	TRBJ2-1	TRBV29-1
CASSSGLATDTQYF	TGTGCCAGCAGCTCCGGACTAGCCACAGATACGCAGTATTTT	TRBD2	TRBJ2-3	TRBV7-3
CASSSVAGETVQFF	TGTGCCAGCAGTTCGGTAGCGGGAGAAACGGTGCAGTTCTTC	TRBD2	TRBJ2-1	TRBV6-5
CASSLIGLAGVDTQYF	TGTGCCAGCAGCCTAATCGGACTAGCGGGGGTCGATACGCAGTATTTT	TRBD2	TRBJ2-3	TRBV14
CASTRRGNTEAFF	TGTGCCAGCACCCGGCGGGGGAACACTGAAGCTTTCTTT	-	TRBJ1-1	TRBV28
CASRPSGGGSTDTQYF	TGCGCCAGCAGACCTAGCGGGGGGGGTTCCACAGATACGCAGTATTTT	TRBD2	TRBJ2-3	TRBV5-1
CASSLQGIGKNIQYF	TGTGCCAGCAGTTTACAGGGGATTGGCAAAAACATTCAGTACTTC	-	TRBJ2-4	TRBV28